What follows are 24 T cell receptor beta chains derived from one specimen sequenced in a study of identical twins. TCRdb re-called the 5' RACE reads with MiXCR, one entry per CDR3 protein. The sample shows 550,000 to 700,000 distinct CDR3 sequences, more than 9% of them seen only once. The same data also went into a second study, on yellow fever vaccine responses in identical twins.

Sequences were obtained from PBMCs. The receptor set was obtained from a woman younger than 30 in good health.

The chain joins TRBV7-9 to TRBJ2-7; 7 nucleotides line up with TRBD1. This CDR3 region has 14 residues. The V gene end was trimmed by 5 bases and the J gene end by 4 bases; junction bases not matched to a gene: 8. Germline V gene data show CDR1 as SEHNR and CDR2 as FQNEAQ (reference sequence). CDR3 region: CASSPRQGQYEQYF. As DNA, the CDR3 is TGTGCCAGCAGCCCACGACAGGGCCAATACGAGCAGTACTTC.

This chain uses TRBV9 with TRBJ2-1, with 9 positions matching TRBD2. CDR3 length: 16 amino acids. The J segment lost 4 bases and the V segment lost 1 base, leaving 6 bases of the junction unmatched. CDR1 SGDLS and CDR2 YYNGEE come from the germline V gene. The CDR3 DNA follows: TGTGCCAGCAGCGTACGGGCGGGGGGGCCGTACAATGAGCAGTTCTTC. Amino acids: CASSVRAGGPYNEQFF.

This clonotype has at least ten counts. This rearrangement joins TRBV27 to TRBJ2-7, with D maybe TRBD2 (6 bases). V was cut by 3 bases and J by 0 bases, with 12 bases left in between. The CDR3 contains 15 residues. CDR1 is MNHEY, CDR2 SMNVEV, per germline (reference sequence). For the CDR3, the DNA is TGTGCCAGCAGTTTGGAGGGGTCCAGCTCCTACGAGCAGTACTTC. Its translation: CASSLEGSSSYEQYF.

In its sample, this clonotype was seen a few times. The genes are TRBV28 and TRBJ2-1; D may be TRBD2 (7 bases). The V end was cut by 6 bases, the J end by 7 bases, with 16 bases between. CDR3 size: 14 residues. The germline V gene encodes CDR1 MDHEN and CDR2 SYDVKM. CDR3 coding DNA: TGTGCCAGCAGCGGGGGGCCTAAGCTGAATGAGCAGTTCTTC. Protein: CASSGGPKLNEQFF.

This sequence joins TRBV11-2 and TRBJ2-1; 8 positions match TRBD2. The CDR3 length is 18 residues. Losses at the gene ends were 5 bases for V and 6 bases for J; bases not matched to a gene: 18. Germline-derived CDR1 and CDR2 are SGHAT and FQNNGV. The CDR3 reads CASSPRLRAGAFVNEQFF. CDR3 sequence (DNA): TGTGCCAGCAGCCCCCGTTTGCGAGCGGGGGCCTTTGTCAATGAGCAGTTCTTC.

This sequence joins TRBV27 and TRBJ2-7, with D perhaps TRBD2 (6 bases). Deletions cut 3 bases from V and 5 bases from J, with 11 bases between. Germline CDR1 reads MNHEY; CDR2 reads SMNVEV (reference sequence). The CDR3 runs to 13 residues. CDR3 sequence (DNA): TGTGCCAGCAGTTTCCGGGGAGGCAACGAGCAGTACTTC. It translates to CASSFRGGNEQYF.

The CDR3 here is CASSSLLLNTGELFF. The DNA for the CDR3 is TGTGCCAGCAGCTCCCTCCTATTGAACACCGGGGAGCTGTTTTTT. The chain combines TRBV7-9 with TRBJ2-2; D not certain. This CDR3 is 15 amino acids long. Per the germline V gene, CDR1 is SEHNR and CDR2 is FQNEAQ (reference sequence). Trimming removed 4 bases from V and 1 base from J, with 10 bases in between.

The gene calls are TRBV29-1 and TRBJ1-1; 10 nucleotides align to TRBD1. Trimming took 7 bases from V and 1 from J; bases not matched to a gene: 3. Germline V gene lookup returns CDR1 SQVTM and CDR2 ANQGSEA. The CDR3 totals 13 residues. The CDR3 is CSGDRGPNTEAFF. The CDR3 nucleotides are TGCAGCGGCGACAGGGGGCCGAACACTGAAGCTTTCTTT.

This clonotype has ten or more counts. The chain joins TRBV29-1 to TRBJ2-5; D perhaps matches TRBD2 (6 bases). Germline loops: CDR1 SQVTM, CDR2 ANQGSEA. The CDR3 is 13 residues long. V lost 5 bases and J 3 bases, leaving 13 bases between the germline ends. The CDR3 is CSVRRDVEETQYF. CDR3 in DNA: TGCAGCGTTAGGAGGGATGTGGAAGAGACCCAGTACTTC.

The V gene is TRBV7-9, the J gene TRBJ1-2; D remains ambiguous. The CDR3 has 15 amino acids. The germline gives CDR1 SEHNR, CDR2 FQNEAQ (reference sequence). Trimming left V 7 bases short and J 3 bases short, with 18 bases between. Written as DNA, the CDR3 is TGTGCCAGCACCCCCTCAGTGTGGGTGGACTATGGCTACACCTTC. It translates to CASTPSVWVDYGYTF.

Ten or more counts support this clonotype. The J gene is TRBJ2-3, the V gene TRBV5-1, with TRBD2 identical over 7 bases. The V gene's germline CDR1 is SGHRS and CDR2 YFSETQ. The junction had 5 bases not matched to a gene; V was cut back by 4 bases and J by 0 bases. The CDR3 runs 15 residues. CDR3 loop: CASSLTSRSTDTQYF. CDR3 DNA: TGCGCCAGCAGCCTGACTAGCCGTAGCACAGATACGCAGTATTTT.

The chain employs TRBV7-2 and TRBJ2-1; 7 bases match TRBD2. The CDR3 covers 16 residues. From germline, CDR1 is SGHTA and CDR2 FQGNSA. V dropped 8 bases and J dropped 1; count of bases not matched to a gene: 11. DNA of the CDR3: TGTGCCAGCCGAGCAGAGACTAGCAGATCCTACAATGAGCAGTTCTTC. Translated, it gives CASRAETSRSYNEQFF. Using reference TRBV7-2 and TRBJ2-1 for the parts outside the CDR3, the full variable domain is GAGVSQSPSNKVTEKGKDVELRCDPISGHTALYWYRQSLGQGLEFLIYFQGNSAPDKSGLPSDRFSAERTGGSVSTLTIQRTQQEDSAVYLCASRAETSRSYNEQFFGPGTRLTVL.

At least ten counts were recorded for this clonotype. A junction end diverges from the germline sequence, so it may reflect a read error. V and J are TRBV25-1 and TRBJ2-2; D ambiguous. Germline loops: CDR1 MGHDK, CDR2 SYGVNS. The CDR3 spans 13 residues. The DNA of the CDR3 is TGCGCCAGCAGCGACCGAAACACCGGGGAGCTGTTTTTT. Translated, it gives CASSDRNTGELFF.

The rearrangement links TRBV29-1 to TRBJ2-7, with D unresolved. V lost 0 bases to trimming and J lost 0 bases, with 12 bases between them. There are 15 residues in the CDR3. CDR1 is SQVTM, CDR2 ANQGSEA, per germline. CDR3 residues: CSVEDPRQNSYEQYF. The DNA of the CDR3 is TGCAGCGTTGAAGATCCCAGGCAGAACTCCTACGAGCAGTACTTC.

This clonotype was observed at least ten times. The rearrangement joins TRBV4-3 to TRBJ2-3; the D gene could be TRBD1 or TRBD2 (5 bases each). The V end was cut by 0 bases, the J end by 8 bases, with 6 bases between. The CDR3 covers 12 residues. Germline V CDR1 and CDR2: LGHNA, YSLEER. CDR3 amino acids: CASSQDGTTQYF. The CDR3 DNA is TGCGCCAGCAGCCAAGATGGGACTACGCAGTATTTT.

This clonotype was found many times. The chain joins TRBV29-1 to TRBJ2-7; 9 bases map to TRBD2. Germline CDR1 reads SQVTM; CDR2 reads ANQGSEA. The CDR3 has 13 amino acids. J was trimmed by 4 bases and V by 7 bases; bases with no gene match: 8. The CDR3 DNA reads as TGCAGCGCCGGCGGGGGGGACAGTTACGAGCAGTACTTC. Its translation is CSAGGGDSYEQYF.

Ten or more counts support this clonotype. The V call is TRBV6-6, the J call TRBJ2-3; D gene ambiguous. CDR3 length: 13 residues. Germline assignment: CDR1 MNHNY and CDR2 SVGAGI (reference sequence). Trimming cost V 6 bases and J 4 bases, with 11 bases left between them. The CDR3: CASSRLFPDTQYF. The DNA for the CDR3 is TGTGCCAGCAGCCGACTTTTCCCAGATACGCAGTATTTT.

In its sample, this clonotype was seen many times. The rearrangement links TRBV12-3 or TRBV12-4 to TRBJ2-1; no clear D gene. Trimming removed 3 bases from V and 8 bases from J, with 5 bases in between. The CDR3 length is 11 residues. The CDR3 is CASSFEHEQFF. CDR3 DNA: TGTGCCAGCAGTTTTGAACATGAGCAGTTCTTC.

The V gene is TRBV7-2, the J gene TRBJ2-3; 10 nucleotides line up with TRBD2. V dropped 5 bases and J dropped 2; count of bases not matched to a gene: 4. The CDR3 consists of 15 residues. Germline-derived CDR1 and CDR2 are SGHTA and FQGNSA. CDR3 DNA sequence: TGTGCCAGCAGCCGTAGCGGGGGGATCACAGATACGCAGTATTTT. This codes for CASSRSGGITDTQYF.

This clonotype was counted between two and nine times. The V and J genes are TRBV29-1 and TRBJ1-3; the match to TRBD1 covers 7 bases. The junction had 3 bases not matched to a gene; V was cut back by 4 bases and J by 0 bases. The CDR3 is 14 amino acids. CDR1 and CDR2 from the germline V gene are SQVTM and ANQGSEA. Here the CDR3 reads CSVAQGVSGNTIYF. CDR3 DNA: TGCAGCGTTGCCCAGGGGGTCTCTGGAAACACCATATATTTT. Filled out from reference TRBV29-1 and TRBJ1-3, the complete variable domain reads SAVISQKPSRDICQRGTSLTIQCQVDSQVTMMFWYRQQPGQSLTLIATANQGSEATYESGFVIDKFPISRPNLTFSTLTVSNMSPEDSSIYLCSVAQGVSGNTIYFGEGSWLTVV.

This clonotype appeared a few times. The rearrangement uses TRBV13 and TRBJ2-5, with D perhaps TRBD2 (5 bases). CDR1 and CDR2 from the germline V gene are PRHDT and FYEKMQ (reference sequence). Trimming cost V 5 bases and J 5 bases, with 18 bases left between them. CDR3 length: 15 amino acids. CDR3: CASSQDSIEGETQYF. The CDR3 nucleotides read TGTGCCAGCAGCCAAGACTCTATTGAGGGCGAGACCCAGTACTTC.

The genes are TRBV27 and TRBJ2-7, with D perhaps TRBD1 (6 bases). CDR3 length: 15 residues. Germline CDR1 and CDR2: MNHEY and SMNVEV (reference sequence). V was shortened by 5 bases and J by 7 bases, with 21 bases between the two germline ends. CDR3 protein: CASSHSDSLWLEQYF. CDR3 sequence (DNA): TGTGCCAGCAGTCACTCGGACAGTCTATGGTTGGAGCAGTACTTC.

At least ten counts were recorded for this clonotype. The chain employs TRBV15 and TRBJ2-7, with D uncertain. Trimming removed 5 bases from V and 5 bases from J, with 10 bases in between. The germline V gene has CDR1 LNHNV and CDR2 YYDKDF (reference sequence). This CDR3 spans 12 amino acids. The CDR3 coding sequence is TGTGCCACCAGCCTTCGGGCCGACGAGCAGTACTTC. Encoded protein: CATSLRADEQYF.

This clonotype appeared a few times. The chain has TRBV4-3 and TRBJ1-1, with D possibly matching TRBD1 (5 bases). V lost 0 bases and J 4 bases, leaving 12 bases between the germline ends. Germline CDR1 and CDR2: LGHNA and YSLEER. The CDR3 runs to 15 residues. In DNA form, the CDR3 reads TGCGCCAGCAGCCAAGATCGGGGGACGGGCACTGAAGCTTTCTTT. It yields the protein CASSQDRGTGTEAFF.